These 25 T cell receptor beta chains originate from one sample sequenced in a study of T cells expressing NK-cell markers. For each CDR3 protein, TCRdb gives one entry from its re-call of the 5' RACE reads, without DNA. The sample has around 380,000 distinct CDR3 sequences; the top ten hold about 10%. Sequencing was performed on blood T cells: a sorted CD56 or NKG2C T cell subset, CD4+ or CD8+ T cells, or bulk PBMC T cells (not recorded which). Receptors originate from a woman aged 45-59 years in good health.

The chain couples TRBV6-4 to TRBJ2-1; TCRdb names TRBD1, which stays unverified in the absence of DNA. From germline, CDR1 is MRHNA and CDR2 SNTAGT. This CDR3 comprises 15 residues. CDR3 protein: CASSDAMGGYNEQFF.

The chain carries TRBV24-1 and TRBJ2-1. The CDR3 is 13 amino acids. Germline CDR1 and CDR2: KGHDR and SFDVKD. CDR3 amino acids: CATEGDSYNEQFF.

V and J are TRBV4-2 and TRBJ1-1; absent DNA, TCRdb's TRBD1 call cannot be checked. Per the germline V gene, CDR1 is LGHNA and CDR2 is YNFKEQ. The CDR3 has 15 amino acids. CDR3 loop: CASSPMAGLNTEAFF.

The J gene is TRBJ2-6, the V gene TRBV5-1; TCRdb's D call of TRBD2 is untestable without DNA. CDR3 length equals 17 residues. Germline lookup yields CDR1 SGHRS and CDR2 YFSETQ. The CDR3 region is CASSLEGGRPGANVLTF.

The chain employs TRBV9 and TRBJ2-1; the D gene TCRdb calls, TRBD2, cannot be checked with no DNA. This CDR3 region has 20 residues. Germline V gene sequence: CDR1 SGDLS, CDR2 YYNGEE. The CDR3 here is CASSVLAAGARASSYNEQFF.

The V and J genes are TRBV5-6 and TRBJ2-1; TCRdb selects TRBD2, and the lack of DNA leaves this call unchecked. Looked up from germline, CDR1 is SGHDT and CDR2 is YYEEEE. This CDR3 spans 16 amino acids. The CDR3 spells CASSSGLAQVYNEQFF.

The chain joins TRBV30 to TRBJ1-1; TCRdb's D call, TRBD1, is unchecked because there is no DNA. Germline V lookup: CDR1 GTSNPN, CDR2 SVGIG (reference sequence). The CDR3 consists of 11 residues. This CDR3 is CAWSVGGMSFF.

CDR3 residues: CASNLHVGSSGELFF. The chain couples TRBV6-5 to TRBJ2-2; TCRdb proposes TRBD2, but this gene call is untestable without DNA. Germline V gene sequence: CDR1 MNHEY, CDR2 SVGAGI. This CDR3 is built from 15 residues.

The chain links TRBV5-6 to TRBJ1-4; TCRdb gives TRBD1 as the D gene, but with no DNA this cannot be confirmed. Germline V CDR1 and CDR2: SGHDT, YYEEEE. CDR3 length equals 16 residues. This CDR3 reads CASSSYRGLSNEKLFF.

The chain uses TRBV24-1 and TRBJ1-2; the TCRdb D gene call, TRBD1, has no DNA to confirm it. Germline V gene lookup returns CDR1 KGHDR and CDR2 SFDVKD. The CDR3 loop spans 12 amino acids. CDR3 sequence: CATSDGTGPNTF.

This rearrangement joins TRBV12-3 or TRBV12-4 to TRBJ1-5. This CDR3 has 11 amino acids. This CDR3 is CASTREGPQHF.

This chain uses TRBV5-5 with TRBJ1-4; the D call of TRBD1 rests on TCRdb alone, since no DNA is present to check it. From germline, CDR1 is SGHKS and CDR2 YYEKEE (reference sequence). This CDR3 contains 12 residues. The CDR3 here is CASGTGLEKLFF.

The chain links TRBV7-7 to TRBJ2-1; TCRdb indicates TRBD1, and absent DNA this call remains unverified. Germline CDR1 and CDR2: SSHAT and FNYEAQ (reference sequence). The CDR3 covers 14 residues. The CDR3 loop reads CASSYGPPNNEQFF.

V and J are TRBV4-1 and TRBJ1-5. Germline V gene data show CDR1 as MGHRA and CDR2 as YSYEKL. The CDR3 length is 13 residues. CDR3 protein: CASSHTHGEPQHF.

The CDR3 protein is CASSDRGSRHTEAFF. V and J are TRBV2 and TRBJ1-1; TCRdb indicates TRBD1, and absent DNA this call remains unverified. CDR3 size: 15 residues. CDR1 is SNHLY, CDR2 FYNNEI, per germline. Based on the CDR3 plus reference TRBV2 and TRBJ1-1, the full variable domain is EPEVTQTPSHQVTQMGQEVILRCVPISNHLYFYWYRQILGQKVEFLVSFYNNEISEKSEIFDDQFSVERPDGSNFTLKIRSTKLEDSAMYFCASSDRGSRHTEAFFGQGTRLTVV.

This rearrangement joins TRBV7-2 to TRBJ2-3; with no DNA, the TCRdb D assignment of TRBD2 cannot be verified. Germline V lookup: CDR1 SGHTA, CDR2 FQGNSA. The CDR3 has 17 residues. CDR3: CASSLVSGLARTDTQYF. The variable domain in full, completed from reference TRBV7-2 and TRBJ2-3, reads GAGVSQSPSNKVTEKGKDVELRCDPISGHTALYWYRQSLGQGLEFLIYFQGNSAPDKSGLPSDRFSAERTGGSVSTLTIQRTQQEDSAVYLCASSLVSGLARTDTQYFGPGTRLTVL.

This chain connects TRBV24-1 to TRBJ2-1. This CDR3 has 13 amino acids. The germline gives CDR1 KGHDR, CDR2 SFDVKD. This CDR3 is CATSESLYNEQFF.

The chain couples TRBV7-9 to TRBJ2-3. The CDR3 loop spans 13 amino acids. Germline CDR1 reads SEHNR; CDR2 reads FQNEAQ (reference sequence). CDR3 in amino acids: CASSGQNTDTQYF.

This chain links TRBV25-1 with TRBJ2-6; TCRdb designates TRBD2, a call that cannot be tested without DNA. The CDR3 has 17 residues. The germline CDR1 and CDR2 sequences are MGHDK and SYGVNS. The CDR3 region is CASSEWRGLAGANVLTF.

This chain uses TRBV3-1 with TRBJ2-1. Per germline, CDR1 LGHDT and CDR2 YNNKEL (reference sequence). CDR3 length: 14 amino acids. The CDR3 region is CASSQDQVANEQFF.

This chain links TRBV6-5 with TRBJ2-2; TCRdb outputs TRBD2, but without DNA this stays unchecked. The CDR3 is 17 residues long. Germline V gene sequence: CDR1 MNHEY, CDR2 SVGAGI. The CDR3 spells CASSSPGRTSNTGELFF.

V usage is TRBV5-5 and J usage is TRBJ2-1; TCRdb selects TRBD2, and the lack of DNA leaves this call unchecked. The CDR3 consists of 16 residues. Germline CDR1 SGHKS, CDR2 YYEKEE (reference sequence). CDR3 sequence: CASSHRTSGAFNEQFF.

The chain recombines TRBV5-1 with TRBJ2-4. CDR3 size: 16 residues. Germline V gives CDR1 SGHRS, CDR2 YFSETQ. This CDR3 is CASSPRTTPGKNIQYF.

This chain connects TRBV3-1 to TRBJ2-3. The CDR3 runs 12 residues. Germline loops: CDR1 LGHDT, CDR2 YNNKEL (reference sequence). This CDR3 is CASSQGMDTQYF.

The chain combines TRBV5-1 with TRBJ2-1; absent DNA, TCRdb's TRBD2 call cannot be checked. This CDR3 contains 14 residues. Germline CDR1 reads SGHRS; CDR2 reads YFSETQ. The CDR3 protein is CASSLRGSPNEQFF.